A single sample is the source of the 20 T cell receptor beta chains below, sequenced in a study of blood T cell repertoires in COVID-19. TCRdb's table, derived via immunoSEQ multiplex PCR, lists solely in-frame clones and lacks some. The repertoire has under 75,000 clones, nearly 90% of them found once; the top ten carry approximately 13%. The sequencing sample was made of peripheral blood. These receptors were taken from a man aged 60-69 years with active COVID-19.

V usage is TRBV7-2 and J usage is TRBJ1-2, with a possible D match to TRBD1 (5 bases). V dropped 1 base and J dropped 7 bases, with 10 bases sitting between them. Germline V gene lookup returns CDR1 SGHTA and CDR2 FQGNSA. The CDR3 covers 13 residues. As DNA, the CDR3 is TGTGCCAGCAGCTTAGGTGCAGGGTTTGGCTACACCTTC. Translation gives CASSLGAGFGYTF.

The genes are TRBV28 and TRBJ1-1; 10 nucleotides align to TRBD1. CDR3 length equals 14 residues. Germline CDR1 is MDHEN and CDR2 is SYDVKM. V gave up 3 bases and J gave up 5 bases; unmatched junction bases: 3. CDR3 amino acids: CASSLGTGVTEAFF. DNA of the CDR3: TGTGCCAGCAGTTTGGGGACAGGGGTGACTGAAGCTTTCTTT.

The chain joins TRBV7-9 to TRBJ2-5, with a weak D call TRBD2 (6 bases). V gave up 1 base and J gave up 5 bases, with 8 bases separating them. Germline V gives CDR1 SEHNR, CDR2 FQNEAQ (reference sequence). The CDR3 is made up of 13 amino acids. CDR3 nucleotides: TGTGCCAGCAGCTTAGGCGGGGATGAGACCCAGTACTTC. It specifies CASSLGGDETQYF.

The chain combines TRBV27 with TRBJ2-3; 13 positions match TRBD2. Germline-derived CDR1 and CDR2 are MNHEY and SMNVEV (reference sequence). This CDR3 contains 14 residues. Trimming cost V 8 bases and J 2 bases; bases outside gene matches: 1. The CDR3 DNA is TGTGCCAGCGGGACTAGCGGGGACACAGATACGCAGTATTTT. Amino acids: CASGTSGDTDTQYF.

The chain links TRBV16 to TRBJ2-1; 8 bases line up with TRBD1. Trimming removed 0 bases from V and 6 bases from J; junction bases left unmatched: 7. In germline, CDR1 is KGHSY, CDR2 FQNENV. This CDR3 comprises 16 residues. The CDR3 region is CASSQSGGQGLNEQFF. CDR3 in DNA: TGTGCCAGCAGCCAATCTGGAGGACAGGGCCTCAATGAGCAGTTCTTC.

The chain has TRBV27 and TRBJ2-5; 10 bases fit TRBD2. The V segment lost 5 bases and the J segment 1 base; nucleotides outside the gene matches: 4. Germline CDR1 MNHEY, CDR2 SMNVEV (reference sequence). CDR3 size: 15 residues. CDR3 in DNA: TGTGCCAGCAGTACGCGGACTAGCGGCCAAGAGACCCAGTACTTC. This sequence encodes CASSTRTSGQETQYF.

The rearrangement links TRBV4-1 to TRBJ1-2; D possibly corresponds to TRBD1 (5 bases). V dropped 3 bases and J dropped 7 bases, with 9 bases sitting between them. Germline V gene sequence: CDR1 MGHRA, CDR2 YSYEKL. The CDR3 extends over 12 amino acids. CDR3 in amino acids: CASSHPGGGYTF. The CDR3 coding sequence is TGCGCCAGCAGCCACCCGGGGGGTGGCTACACCTTC.

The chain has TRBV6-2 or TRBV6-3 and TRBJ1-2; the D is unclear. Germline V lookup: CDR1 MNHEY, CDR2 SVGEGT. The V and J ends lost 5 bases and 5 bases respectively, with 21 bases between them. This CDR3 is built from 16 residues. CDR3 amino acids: CASSRRGSSLLYGYTF. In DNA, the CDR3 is TGTGCCAGCAGTCGAAGAGGGAGTTCACTCCTTTATGGCTACACCTTC.

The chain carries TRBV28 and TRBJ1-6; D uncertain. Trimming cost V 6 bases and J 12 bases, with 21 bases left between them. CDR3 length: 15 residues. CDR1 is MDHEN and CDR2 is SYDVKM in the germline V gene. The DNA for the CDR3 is TGTGCCAGCAGCCTAGCGGGCCGGGAGGATGTACCCCTCCACTTT. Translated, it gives CASSLAGREDVPLHF.

The CDR3 DNA reads as TGTGCCAGCAGCCCGTACAGGGGGCAAAGTGGTGGCTACACCTTC. It yields the protein CASSPYRGQSGGYTF. The rearrangement links TRBV11-2 to TRBJ1-2, with 9 bases fitting TRBD1. Germline loops: CDR1 SGHAT, CDR2 FQNNGV. The CDR3 length is 15 residues. V was pared by 5 bases and J by 7 bases, with 11 bases of the junction left unmatched.

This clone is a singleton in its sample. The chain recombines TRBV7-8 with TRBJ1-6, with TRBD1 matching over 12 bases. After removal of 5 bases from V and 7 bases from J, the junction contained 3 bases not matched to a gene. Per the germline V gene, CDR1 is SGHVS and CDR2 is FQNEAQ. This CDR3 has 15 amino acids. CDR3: CASSRGQGANSPLHF. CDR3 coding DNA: TGTGCCAGCAGCCGGGGACAGGGGGCAAATTCACCCCTCCACTTT.

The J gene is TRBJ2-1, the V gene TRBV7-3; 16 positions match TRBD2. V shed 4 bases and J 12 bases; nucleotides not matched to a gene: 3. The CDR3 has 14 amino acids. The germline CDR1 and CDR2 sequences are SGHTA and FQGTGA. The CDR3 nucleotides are TGTGCCAGCAGCTCGGGACTAGCGGGGGGGCGGCAGTTCTTC. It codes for CASSSGLAGGRQFF. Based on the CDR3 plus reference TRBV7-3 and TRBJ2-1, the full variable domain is GAGVSQTPSNKVTEKGKYVELRCDPISGHTALYWYRQSLGQGPEFLIYFQGTGAADDSGLPNDRFFAVRPEGSVSTLKIQRTERGDSAVYLCASSSGLAGGRQFFGPGTRLTVL.

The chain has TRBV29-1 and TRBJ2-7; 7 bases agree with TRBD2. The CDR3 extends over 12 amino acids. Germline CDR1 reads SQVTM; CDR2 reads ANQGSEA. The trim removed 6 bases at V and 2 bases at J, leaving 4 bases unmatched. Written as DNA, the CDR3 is TGCAGCGTCCTAAGCGGGGCCTACGAGCAGTACTTC. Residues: CSVLSGAYEQYF.

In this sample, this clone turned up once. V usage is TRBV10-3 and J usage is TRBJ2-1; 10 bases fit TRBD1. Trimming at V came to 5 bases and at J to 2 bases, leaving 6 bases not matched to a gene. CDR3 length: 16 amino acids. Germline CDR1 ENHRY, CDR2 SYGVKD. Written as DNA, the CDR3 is TGTGCCATCAGTAACGGACAGGGGGGTGCCTACAATGAGCAGTTCTTC. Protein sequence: CAISNGQGGAYNEQFF.

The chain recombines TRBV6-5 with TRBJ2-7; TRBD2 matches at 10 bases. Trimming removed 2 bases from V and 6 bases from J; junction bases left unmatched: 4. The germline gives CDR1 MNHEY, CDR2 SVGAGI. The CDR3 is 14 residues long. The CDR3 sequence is CASSYLRTSGEQYF. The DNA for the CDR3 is TGTGCCAGCAGTTACCTCAGGACTAGCGGCGAGCAGTACTTC.

Here the CDR3 reads CAWSVQVTGELFF. The CDR3 nucleotides are TGTGCCTGGAGTGTACAGGTCACCGGGGAGCTGTTTTTT. J is TRBJ2-2 and V is TRBV30; maybe TRBD1 (5 bases). CDR3 length: 13 amino acids. Germline CDR1 and CDR2: GTSNPN and SVGIG (reference sequence). The germline V and J ends were trimmed by 0 bases and 4 bases, with 6 bases remaining between them.

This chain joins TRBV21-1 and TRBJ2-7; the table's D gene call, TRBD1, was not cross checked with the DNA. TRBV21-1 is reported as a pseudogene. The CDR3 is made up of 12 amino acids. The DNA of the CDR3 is TGTGCCAGCAGCAATCCAGTCCCCTGTTGGTACTTC. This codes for CASSNPVPCWYF.

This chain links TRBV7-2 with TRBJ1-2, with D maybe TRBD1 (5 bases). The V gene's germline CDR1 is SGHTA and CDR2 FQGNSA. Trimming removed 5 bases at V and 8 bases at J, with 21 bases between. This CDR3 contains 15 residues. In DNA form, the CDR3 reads TGTGCCAGCAGCCTCATCACGGGGGTGGGGAGGGGCTACACCTTC. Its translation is CASSLITGVGRGYTF.

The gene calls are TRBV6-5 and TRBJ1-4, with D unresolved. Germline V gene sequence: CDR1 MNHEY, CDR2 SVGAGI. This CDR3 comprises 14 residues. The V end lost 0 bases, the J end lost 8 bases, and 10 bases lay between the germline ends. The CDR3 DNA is TGTGCCAGCAGTTACTCGCGAGGTCTCGAAAAACTGTTTTTT. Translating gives CASSYSRGLEKLFF.

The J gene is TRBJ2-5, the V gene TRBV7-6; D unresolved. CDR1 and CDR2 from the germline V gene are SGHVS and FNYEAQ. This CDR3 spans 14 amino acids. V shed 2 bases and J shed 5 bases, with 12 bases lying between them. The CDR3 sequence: CASSLTDTRETQYF. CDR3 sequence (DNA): TGTGCCAGCAGCTTAACCGATACGAGGGAGACCCAGTACTTC.